Each of the 6 T cell receptor beta chains below was sequenced from the same sample in a study of Tregs in tolerant kidney transplant recipients. The repertoire was sequenced with immunoSEQ multiplex PCR; TCRdb's copy has only in-frame clones and lacks some. The sample lists tens of thousands of clones, around 83% occurring once. The sample was CD4+ T cells from blood. The receptors shown here come from a human donor in good health.

The chain combines TRBV20-1 with TRBJ1-4; D remains ambiguous. Germline assignment: CDR1 DFQATT and CDR2 SNEGSKA (reference sequence). Trimming took 3 bases from V and 16 from J, leaving 15 bases between them. The CDR3 spans 11 residues. CDR3 sequence reads: CSASGAGRSFF. The CDR3 coding sequence is TGCAGTGCTAGCGGCGCGGGCAGGTCGTTTTTT.

The chain couples TRBV7-3 to TRBJ2-2; 7 bases match TRBD1. Germline V gene data show CDR1 as SGHTA and CDR2 as FQGTGA. The CDR3 has 14 residues. Germline trimming cut 10 bases from V and 5 bases from J; bases unmatched to any gene: 10. In DNA, the CDR3 is TGTGCCACCCGAGGGGGCATGGAAACCGGGGAGCTGTTTTTT. It specifies CATRGGMETGELFF.

V gene TRBV11-2 combines with J gene TRBJ2-1; D possibly corresponds to TRBD1 (6 bases). Trimming shortened V by 6 bases and J by 4 bases, and 10 bases separated the two germline ends. The length of the CDR3 is 13 residues. The germline CDR1 and CDR2 sequences are SGHAT and FQNNGV. The CDR3 nucleotides read TGTGCCAGCAGGCCACAGGGATACAATGAGCAGTTCTTC. This gives the protein CASRPQGYNEQFF. Looking up the rest from reference TRBV11-2 and TRBJ2-1 gives the full variable domain: EAGVAQSPRYKIIEKRQSVAFWCNPISGHATLYWYQQILGQGPKLLIQFQNNGVVDDSQLPKDRFSAERLKGVDSTLKIQPAKLEDSAVYLCASRPQGYNEQFFGPGTRLTVL.

The table lists this clone with a count of one. V gene TRBV11-2 combines with J gene TRBJ1-1; TRBD1 aligns across 7 bases. This CDR3 comprises 14 residues. CDR1 is SGHAT, CDR2 FQNNGV, per germline. V was pared by 6 bases and J by 2 bases, with 6 bases of the junction left unmatched. The CDR3 is CASRRYRGNTEAFF. DNA of the CDR3: TGTGCCAGCAGGCGGTACAGGGGCAACACTGAAGCTTTCTTT.

A remark on this clone: This specimen includes other DNA sequences encoding the same CDR3. This chain links TRBV5-1 with TRBJ1-1; D is unresolved. Trimming took 0 bases from V and 1 from J, leaving 4 bases between them. The CDR3 extends over 13 amino acids. CDR1 and CDR2 (germline): SGHRS, YFSETQ. The CDR3 nucleotides are TGCGCCAGCAGCTTGGACAGGAACACTGAAGCTTTCTTT. Translated: CASSLDRNTEAFF.

This chain links TRBV7-2 with TRBJ2-7; D is perhaps TRBD1 or TRBD2 (5 bases each). Between the trimmed V and J ends, which lost 3 bases and 9 bases, there was a span of 15 bases. From germline, CDR1 is SGHTA and CDR2 FQGNSA. The CDR3 has 13 amino acids. Here the CDR3 DNA reads TGTGCCAGCAGCTTTTCAGGGACCGGCGGGCAGTACTTC. This codes for CASSFSGTGGQYF.